The 6 T cell receptor beta chains presented below share a single source sample, sequenced in a study of blood T cell repertoires in COVID-19. The protocol was immunoSEQ multiplex PCR, while the TCRdb copy is restricted to in-frame clones and leaves out a portion. The repertoire holds approximately 480,000 clones, with 80% to 90% as singletons. Sequences were obtained from peripheral blood. Every receptor here comes from a man aged 18 to 35 with COVID-19, enrolled during active disease.

This clone came up a few times. The chain is built from TRBV24-1 and TRBJ2-1; perhaps TRBD2 as D (6 bases). This CDR3 is 16 amino acids long. Germline CDR1 KGHDR, CDR2 SFDVKD. Trimming took off 4 bases at V and 5 bases at J, with 17 bases between the two ends. The CDR3 is CATSDLSFGGNNEQFF. The CDR3 nucleotides read TGTGCCACCAGTGACCTCTCGTTTGGGGGGAACAATGAGCAGTTCTTC.

The genes are TRBV30 and TRBJ2-7; 11 bases fit TRBD2. CDR1 is GTSNPN and CDR2 is SVGIG in the germline V gene (reference sequence). V shed 6 bases and J 0 bases; nucleotides not matched to a gene: 10. This CDR3 is 16 amino acids long. The CDR3 coding sequence is TGTGCCTGCCCGACTAGCGGGGACCCGAGCTCCTACGAGCAGTACTTC. Its protein is CACPTSGDPSSYEQYF. The full variable domain, in which reference TRBV30 and TRBJ2-7 provide the parts outside the CDR3, is SQTIHQWPATLVQPVGSPLSLECTVEGTSNPNLYWYRQAAGRGLQLLFYSVGIGQISSEVPQNLSASRPQDRQFILSSKKLLLSDSGFYLCACPTSGDPSSYEQYFGPGTRLTVT.

V gene TRBV6-5 combines with J gene TRBJ2-3; TRBD2 aligns across 7 bases. Trimming at V came to 4 bases and at J to 6 bases, leaving 4 bases not matched to a gene. The CDR3 is 13 amino acids. Germline V CDR1 and CDR2: MNHEY, SVGAGI. This CDR3 is CASSSIGGDTQYF. The CDR3 nucleotides read TGTGCCAGCAGTTCAATCGGGGGGGATACGCAGTATTTT.

The chain carries TRBV24-1 and TRBJ2-1; weak D call: TRBD1 (6 bases). Germline CDR1 and CDR2: KGHDR and SFDVKD. The CDR3 length is 14 residues. Trimming took off 4 bases at V and 6 bases at J, with 12 bases between the two ends. CDR3 region: CATSEGAGSNEQFF. Written as DNA, the CDR3 is TGTGCCACCAGTGAGGGGGCTGGTAGCAATGAGCAGTTCTTC.

Concerning this clone: Relative to the germline gene, one junction end is altered; a read error may explain this. The J gene is TRBJ2-7, the V gene TRBV6-1; TRBD1 might be the D (5 bases). The length of the CDR3 is 10 residues. The germline V gene encodes CDR1 MNHNS and CDR2 SASEGT. In DNA form, the CDR3 reads TGTGCCAGCAGTGAAAAGGGGTGGGACTTC. This sequence encodes CASSEKGWDF.

This CDR3 reads CATSDGTGKGYTF. The DNA for the CDR3 is TGTGCCACCAGTGACGGGACAGGGAAAGGCTACACCTTC. V gene TRBV24-1 combines with J gene TRBJ1-2, with 9 bases matching TRBD1. This CDR3 spans 13 amino acids. J gave up 8 bases and V 4 bases, and 4 bases lay outside the gene matches. Germline loops: CDR1 KGHDR, CDR2 SFDVKD.